The clone carrying this T cell receptor beta chain was recorded only once. The data are from a study of blood T cell repertoires in COVID-19. At the level of the study: Spain, Italy and the United States supplied samples that represented acute and convalescent COVID-19. The cDNA or gDNA used as material had been derived from T cells, B-cell-depleted T cells, or PBMCs.

The CDR3 sequence is 15 residues long. From germline, CDR1 is SNHLY and CDR2 FYNNEI. V lost 6 bases and J lost 4; bases outside the gene matches: 6. Methods used by the authors: Amplifying reference gene primers gave estimates of nucleated cell counts. Assay used: immunoSEQ multiplex PCR; TCRdb lists only in-frame clones, some missing. The V and J calls and clone size come from that table; D and trimming were worked out from the DNA. The sample yields under 250,000 clones, approximately 84% seen once. The chain links TRBV2 to TRBJ1-5; 10 nucleotides line up with TRBD1. The sequencing input was peripheral blood. This receptor was identified in a man between 45 and 60 years old with active or convalescent COVID-19. The chain's CDR3 is CASRSGQGRNQPQHF. Written as DNA, the CDR3 is TGTGCCAGCAGATCGGGACAGGGGAGGAATCAGCCCCAGCATTTT.